This TCR beta chain was observed in a study of CD8 T cells in Susac syndrome (dated by TCRdb to the late 2010s). With respect to the entire study: Repertoire sequencing was used to test whether CD8+ T cell activation and differentiation in Susac syndrome was antigen driven. Clonality of the CD8+ T cell repertoire was compared between eleven to twelve healthy donors, about 14 Susac syndrome patients and under 16 multiple sclerosis patients.

RNA was extracted using the RNeasy kit, and roughly 0.5 to 1 microgram was reverse transcribed with random hexamers. TCR beta CDR3 regions were amplified with the immunoSEQ multiplex PCR assay covering 54 Vbeta and 13 Jbeta segments. PCR amplification bias was corrected by using a synthetic template baseline for primer optimization and computational correction. The original methods were these. Reads were assigned to V, D and J genes according to IMGT and analyzed in immunoSEQ Analyzer, with only productive sequences retained. To calculate clonality, Shannon entropy was normalized by log2 of the number of productive unique sequences and then subtracted from one. For each patient and control, public and private clones were evaluated within the 100 most prevalent clones. Susac-specific clones were defined as absent from healthy and MS cohorts, 850 to 1,300 published viral clones and other ImmuneACCESS disease sequences. TCRdb handled the public reads itself, with Q25 trimming in fastp and clone calling in MiXCR, and kept productive beta chains. Every distinct CDR3 protein forms one entry, paired with its most common genes and DNA. It is TCRdb's table, rather than the study itself, that gives the V and J calls and clone size. In all, the sample holds some 260,000 distinct CDR3 sequences, and around 84% of those were seen once. Approximately 0.11% of the sample is taken by the ten largest.

Peripheral blood CD8+ and CD4+ T cells from healthy donors, Susac syndrome patients and multiple sclerosis patients were profiled using high-throughput TCR beta sequencing. The multiple sclerosis controls were treatment-naive patients who had stable or active relapsing-remitting disease and met the revised McDonald criteria. Bulk CD8+ and CD4+ T cells were purified by magnetic negative isolation, whereas CD8+ TEMRA cells were enriched by FACS. Blood was collected in EDTA tubes and processed within 24 hours, with PBMCs isolated through density gradient centrifugation. PBMCs intended for TCR sequencing were cryopreserved in liquid nitrogen and thawed later in a water bath at 37 degrees C. A purity of at least 90% was achieved for sorted or isolated CD4+, CD8+ and CD8+ TEMRA cells. Of note for this clonotype: Its antigen is unknown. No per-base quality is available; no much larger clone lies one base away.

The paper's findings and limits, for the study overall: The study acknowledged that relatively few individuals were included in the TCR sequencing and HLA analysis.

This sequence was found in a human donor with multiple sclerosis. Sequenced: CD8+ T cells from PBMCs.

The DNA sequence is as follows: TGCGCCAGCAGTGAGCCCGTAACCTACGAGCAGTACTTC. This sequence encodes CASSEPVTYEQYF. The chain employs TRBV10-2 and TRBJ2-7; the D gene is not confidently resolved. Deletion took 2 bases off V and 2 bases off J, with a span of 7 bases between the germline ends. CDR1 and CDR2 were assigned from the germline V gene as WSHSY and SAAADI. There are 13 amino acids in the CDR3, from cysteine to phenylalanine inclusive. The retained sequence is limited to the CDR3, 39 bases, with the frame set at the first base.